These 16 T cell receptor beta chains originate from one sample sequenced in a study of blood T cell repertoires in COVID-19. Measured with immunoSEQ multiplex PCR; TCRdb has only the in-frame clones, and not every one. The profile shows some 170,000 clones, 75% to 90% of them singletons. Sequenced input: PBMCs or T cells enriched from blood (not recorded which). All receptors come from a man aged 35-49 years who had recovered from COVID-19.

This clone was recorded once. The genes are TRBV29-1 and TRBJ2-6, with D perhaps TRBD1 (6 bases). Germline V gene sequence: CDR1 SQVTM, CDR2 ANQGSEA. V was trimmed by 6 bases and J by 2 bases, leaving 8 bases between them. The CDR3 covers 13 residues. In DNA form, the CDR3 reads TGCAGCGTCGCAGGGGCTGGGGCCAACGTCCTGACTTTC. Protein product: CSVAGAGANVLTF.

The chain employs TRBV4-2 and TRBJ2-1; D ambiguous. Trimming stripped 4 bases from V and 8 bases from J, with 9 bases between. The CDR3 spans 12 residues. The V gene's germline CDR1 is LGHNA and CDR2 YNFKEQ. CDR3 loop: CASSRDSDEQFF. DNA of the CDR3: TGTGCCAGCAGCCGCGACTCGGATGAGCAGTTCTTC.

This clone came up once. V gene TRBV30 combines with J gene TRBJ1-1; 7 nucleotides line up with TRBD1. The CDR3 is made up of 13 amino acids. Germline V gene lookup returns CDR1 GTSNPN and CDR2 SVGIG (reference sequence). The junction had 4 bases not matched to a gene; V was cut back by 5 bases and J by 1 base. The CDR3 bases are TGTGCCTGGTGGACAGGAGCGAACACTGAAGCTTTCTTT. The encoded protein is CAWWTGANTEAFF.

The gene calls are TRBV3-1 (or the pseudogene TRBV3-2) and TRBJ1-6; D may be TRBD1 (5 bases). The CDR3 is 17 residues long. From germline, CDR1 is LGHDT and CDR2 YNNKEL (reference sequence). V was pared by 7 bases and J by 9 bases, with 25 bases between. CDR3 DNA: TGTGCCAGCACCTCAAGGGGTACAGGCCACAGAGGTTCACCCCTCCACTTT. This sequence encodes CASTSRGTGHRGSPLHF.

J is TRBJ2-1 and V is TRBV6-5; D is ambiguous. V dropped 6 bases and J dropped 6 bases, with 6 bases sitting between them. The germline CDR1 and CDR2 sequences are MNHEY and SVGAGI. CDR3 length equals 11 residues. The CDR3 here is CASRISNEQFF. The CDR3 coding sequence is TGTGCCAGCAGAATATCCAATGAGCAGTTCTTC.

As DNA, the CDR3 is TGTGCCAGTACGGGATTCACCTATGGCTACACCTTC. This gives the protein CASTGFTYGYTF. This chain connects TRBV19 to TRBJ1-2; D not certain. Deletions cut 7 bases from V and 4 bases from J, with 10 bases between. The length of the CDR3 is 12 residues. From germline, CDR1 is LNHDA and CDR2 SQIVND (reference sequence).

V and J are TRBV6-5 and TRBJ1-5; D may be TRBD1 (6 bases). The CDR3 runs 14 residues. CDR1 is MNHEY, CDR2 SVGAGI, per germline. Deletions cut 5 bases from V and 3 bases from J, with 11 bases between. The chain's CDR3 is CASSRRQDNQPQHF. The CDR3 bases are TGTGCCAGCAGTCGCAGACAGGACAATCAGCCCCAGCATTTT.

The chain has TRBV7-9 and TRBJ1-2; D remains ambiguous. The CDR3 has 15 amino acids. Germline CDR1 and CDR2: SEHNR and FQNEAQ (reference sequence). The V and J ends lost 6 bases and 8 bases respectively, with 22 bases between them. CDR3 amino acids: CASSHIQQLDWGYTF. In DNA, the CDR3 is TGTGCCAGCAGTCATATCCAGCAGCTTGACTGGGGCTACACCTTC.

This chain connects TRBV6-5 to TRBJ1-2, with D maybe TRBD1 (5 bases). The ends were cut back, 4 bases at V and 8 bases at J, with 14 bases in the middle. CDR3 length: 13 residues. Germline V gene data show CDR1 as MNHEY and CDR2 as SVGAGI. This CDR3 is CASSFQGMWGYTF. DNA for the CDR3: TGTGCCAGCAGTTTCCAGGGCATGTGGGGCTACACCTTC.

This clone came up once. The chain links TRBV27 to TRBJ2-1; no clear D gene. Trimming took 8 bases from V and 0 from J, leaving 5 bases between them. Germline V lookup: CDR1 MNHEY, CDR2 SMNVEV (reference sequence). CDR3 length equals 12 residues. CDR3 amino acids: CASLSSYNEQFF. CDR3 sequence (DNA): TGTGCCAGCCTGAGCTCCTACAATGAGCAGTTCTTC.

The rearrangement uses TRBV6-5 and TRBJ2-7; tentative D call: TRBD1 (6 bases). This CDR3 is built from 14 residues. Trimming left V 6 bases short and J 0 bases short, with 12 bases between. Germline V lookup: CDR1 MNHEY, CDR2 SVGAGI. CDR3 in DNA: TGTGCCAGCAGATGGGGGCCCCACTCCTACGAGCAGTACTTC. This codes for CASRWGPHSYEQYF.

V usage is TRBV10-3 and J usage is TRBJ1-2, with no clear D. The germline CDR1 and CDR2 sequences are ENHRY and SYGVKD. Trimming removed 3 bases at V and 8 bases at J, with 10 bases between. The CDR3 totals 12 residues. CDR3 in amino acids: CAISDLELGYTF. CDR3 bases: TGTGCCATCAGTGATTTGGAGTTGGGCTACACCTTC.

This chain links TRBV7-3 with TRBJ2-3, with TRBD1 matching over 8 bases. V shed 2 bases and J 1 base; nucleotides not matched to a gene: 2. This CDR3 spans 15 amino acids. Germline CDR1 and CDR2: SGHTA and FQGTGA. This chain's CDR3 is CASSLGTGRTDTQYF. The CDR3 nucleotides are TGTGCCAGCAGCTTAGGGACAGGCCGCACAGATACGCAGTATTTT.

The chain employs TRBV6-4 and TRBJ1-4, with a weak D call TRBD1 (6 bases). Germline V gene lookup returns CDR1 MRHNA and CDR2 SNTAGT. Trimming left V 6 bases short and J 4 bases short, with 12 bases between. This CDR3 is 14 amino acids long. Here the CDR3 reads CASRDSPSNEKLFF. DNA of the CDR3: TGTGCCAGCAGGGACAGCCCAAGTAATGAAAAACTGTTTTTT.

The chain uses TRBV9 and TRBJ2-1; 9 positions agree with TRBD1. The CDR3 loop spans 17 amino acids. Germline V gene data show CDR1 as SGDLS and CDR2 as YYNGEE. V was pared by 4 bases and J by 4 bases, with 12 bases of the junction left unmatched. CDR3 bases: TGTGCCAGCAGCCCTAATTTTGGACAGGGGTCTTACAATGAGCAGTTCTTC. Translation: CASSPNFGQGSYNEQFF.

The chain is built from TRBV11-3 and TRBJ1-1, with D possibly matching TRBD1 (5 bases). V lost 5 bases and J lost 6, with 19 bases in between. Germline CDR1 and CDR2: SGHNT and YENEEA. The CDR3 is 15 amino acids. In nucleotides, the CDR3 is TGTGCCAGCAGCCTCTCCAGGGTACTTAAGGCTGAAGCTTTCTTT. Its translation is CASSLSRVLKAEAFF.